One and the same sample provided the 16 T cell receptor beta chains below, sequenced in a study of cytomegalovirus exposure and HLA in healthy donors. TCRdb's table, derived via immunoSEQ multiplex PCR, lists solely in-frame clones and lacks some. Here the sample spans some 99,000 clones, 88% being singletons. What was sequenced was PBMCs. These receptors were obtained from a woman younger than 30 in good health and CMV-seronegative.

The V call is TRBV4-2, the J call TRBJ1-1; D might be TRBD1 (6 bases). The CDR3 totals 18 residues. The V gene's germline CDR1 is LGHNA and CDR2 YNFKEQ. Trimming shortened V by 1 base and J by 1 base, and 19 bases separated the two germline ends. CDR3 amino acids: CASSQVGLNRERNTEAFF. The CDR3 DNA follows: TGTGCCAGCAGCCAAGTAGGTTTAAACAGGGAAAGGAACACTGAAGCTTTCTTT.

The chain joins TRBV4-3 to TRBJ2-1; TRBD1 matches 9 bases. Germline V gives CDR1 LGHNA, CDR2 YSLEER. This CDR3 has 15 residues. The ends lost 1 base at V and 5 bases at J; junction bases unmatched: 3. The CDR3 protein is CASSQAGTGNNEQFF. CDR3 coding DNA: TGCGCCAGCAGCCAAGCCGGGACAGGGAACAATGAGCAGTTCTTC.

The V call is TRBV15, the J call TRBJ2-7; 12 positions match TRBD2. Germline values: CDR1 LNHNV, CDR2 YYDKDF (reference sequence). Unmatched junction bases numbered 14, after V lost 5 bases and J lost 3 bases. The CDR3 loop spans 18 amino acids. This chain's CDR3 is CATSLVTSGRSVGYEQYF. The DNA of the CDR3 is TGTGCCACCAGCCTCGTGACTAGCGGGAGATCGGTAGGCTACGAGCAGTACTTC. The whole variable domain, remainder taken from reference TRBV15 and TRBJ2-7, is DAMVIQNPRYQVTQFGKPVTLSCSQTLNHNVMYWYQQKSSQAPKLLFHYYDKDFNNEADTPDNFQSRRPNTSFCFLDIRSPGLGDTAMYLCATSLVTSGRSVGYEQYFGPGTRLTVT.

The V call is TRBV2, the J call TRBJ1-2, with a weak D call TRBD1 (6 bases). CDR3 size: 13 residues. Trimming removed 6 bases at V and 8 bases at J, with 16 bases between. Germline V gene lookup returns CDR1 SNHLY and CDR2 FYNNEI. The CDR3 coding sequence is TGTGCCAGCAGGGACAGAACCTATCACGGCTACACCTTC. Translation gives CASRDRTYHGYTF.

Only one count was recorded for this clone. The chain carries TRBV2 and TRBJ2-1; 14 nucleotides match TRBD2. V lost 7 bases, J lost 8 bases, and 10 bases stayed unmatched. Germline V gene lookup returns CDR1 SNHLY and CDR2 FYNNEI. The CDR3 runs to 16 residues. CDR3: CASNPRGTSGSDEQFF. The DNA for the CDR3 is TGTGCCAGCAACCCCAGAGGGACTAGCGGGAGCGATGAGCAGTTCTTC.

J is TRBJ2-2 and V is TRBV28, with D possibly TRBD1 on 6 matching bases. Trimming left V 7 bases short and J 4 bases short, with 19 bases between. Germline V gives CDR1 MDHEN, CDR2 SYDVKM. This CDR3 is 16 amino acids long. CDR3 residues: CASKLVLGQSTGELFF. The CDR3 coding sequence is TGTGCCAGCAAACTTGTACTTGGACAGAGCACCGGGGAGCTGTTTTTT. Based on the CDR3 plus reference TRBV28 and TRBJ2-2, the full variable domain is DVKVTQSSRYLVKRTGEKVFLECVQDMDHENMFWYRQDPGLGLRLIYFSYDVKMKEKGDIPEGYSVSREKKERFSLILESASTNQTSMYLCASKLVLGQSTGELFFGEGSRLTVL.

In this sample, this clone turned up a few times. The V gene is TRBV6-1, the J gene TRBJ1-6; weak D call: TRBD1 (5 bases). This CDR3 is 14 amino acids long. Germline CDR1 and CDR2: MNHNS and SASEGT. Trimming took off 3 bases at V and 8 bases at J, with 11 bases between the two ends. CDR3 amino acids: CASSDMAGYSPLHF. In DNA, the CDR3 is TGTGCCAGCAGTGATATGGCAGGGTATTCACCCCTCCACTTT.

The chain links TRBV29-1 to TRBJ1-2; TRBD1 matches 9 bases. With V trimmed by 3 bases and J by 1 base, 12 bases remained unmatched. The CDR3 has 17 amino acids. Germline CDR1 reads SQVTM; CDR2 reads ANQGSEA. The CDR3 DNA follows: TGCAGCGTTGAGGACAGGGGCCAGAAGACGATTAACTATGGCTACACCTTC. This gives the protein CSVEDRGQKTINYGYTF. The variable domain in full, with the rest retrieved from reference TRBV29-1 and TRBJ1-2, is SAVISQKPSRDICQRGTSLTIQCQVDSQVTMMFWYRQQPGQSLTLIATANQGSEATYESGFVIDKFPISRPNLTFSTLTVSNMSPEDSSIYLCSVEDRGQKTINYGYTFGSGTRLTVV.

The chain couples TRBV27 to TRBJ1-1, with 7 bases identical to TRBD1. CDR1 is MNHEY, CDR2 SMNVEV, per germline (reference sequence). V lost 6 bases and J lost 9; bases outside the gene matches: 10. This CDR3 has 13 residues. CDR3 sequence (DNA): TGTGCCAGCAGACTCCTCCCGGGACAGAAAGCTTTCTTT. This codes for CASRLLPGQKAFF.

This sequence joins TRBV4-3 and TRBJ1-3; 10 bases line up with TRBD1. This CDR3 comprises 16 residues. CDR1 LGHNA and CDR2 YSLEER come from the germline V gene. With V trimmed by 0 bases and J by 6 bases, 5 bases remained unmatched. This chain's CDR3 is CASSQESGTGANTIYF. In DNA form, the CDR3 reads TGCGCCAGCAGCCAAGAAAGCGGGACAGGGGCAAACACCATATATTTT.

Here the CDR3 DNA reads TGTGCCAGCAGCCCCTTCAGGGGGGCTGAAGCTTTCTTT. Its translation: CASSPFRGAEAFF. V and J are TRBV14 and TRBJ1-1; 7 nucleotides agree with TRBD1. The CDR3 has 13 amino acids. The V and J ends lost 4 bases and 6 bases, in that order; junction bases with no gene match: 5. The germline V gene has CDR1 SGHDN and CDR2 FVKESK.

The V call is TRBV2, the J call TRBJ2-6; D perhaps matches TRBD2 (6 bases). The CDR3 loop spans 13 amino acids. The V gene lost 8 bases and the J gene lost 1 base, with 6 bases spanning the gap. Per germline, CDR1 SNHLY and CDR2 FYNNEI. The CDR3 protein is CASAGSGANVLTF. In DNA form, the CDR3 reads TGTGCCAGCGCGGGGTCTGGGGCCAACGTCCTGACTTTC.

The chain uses TRBV27 and TRBJ1-1; unclear D gene. CDR3 length: 11 residues. Trimming removed 10 bases from V and 5 bases from J, with 11 bases in between. The germline V gene encodes CDR1 MNHEY and CDR2 SMNVEV (reference sequence). The CDR3 protein is CATGGVTEAFF. CDR3 coding DNA: TGTGCCACCGGCGGGGTGACTGAAGCTTTCTTT.

The CDR3 reads CASRRRDRTAYGYTF. For the CDR3, the DNA is TGTGCCAGCAGACGCCGGGACAGGACGGCCTATGGCTACACCTTC. The gene calls are TRBV6-5 and TRBJ1-2; TRBD1 aligns across 8 bases. V was pared by 6 bases and J by 4 bases, with 10 bases of the junction left unmatched. Germline loops: CDR1 MNHEY, CDR2 SVGAGI. The CDR3 contains 15 residues.

The rearrangement links TRBV9 to TRBJ2-7; D unresolved. The V gene's germline CDR1 is SGDLS and CDR2 YYNGEE. V was pared by 4 bases and J by 3 bases, with 8 bases between. The CDR3 length is 12 residues. The CDR3 DNA sequence: TGTGCCAGCAGCCCCAGCGACTACGAGCAGTACTTC. As protein: CASSPSDYEQYF. Full variable domain (missing parts from reference TRBV9 and TRBJ2-7): DSGVTQTPKHLITATGQRVTLRCSPRSGDLSVYWYQQSLDQGLQFLIQYYNGEERAKGNILERFSAQQFPDLHSELNLSSLELGDSALYFCASSPSDYEQYFGPGTRLTVT.

V and J are TRBV7-3 and TRBJ2-1; 12 positions match TRBD2. There are 19 residues in the CDR3. Looked up from germline, CDR1 is SGHTA and CDR2 is FQGTGA. V lost 2 bases, J lost 0 bases, and 8 bases stayed unmatched. In DNA, the CDR3 is TGTGCCAGCAGCTTATCCTCTAGCGGGGGGGGGAGCTCCTACAATGAGCAGTTCTTC. Its translation: CASSLSSSGGGSSYNEQFF.